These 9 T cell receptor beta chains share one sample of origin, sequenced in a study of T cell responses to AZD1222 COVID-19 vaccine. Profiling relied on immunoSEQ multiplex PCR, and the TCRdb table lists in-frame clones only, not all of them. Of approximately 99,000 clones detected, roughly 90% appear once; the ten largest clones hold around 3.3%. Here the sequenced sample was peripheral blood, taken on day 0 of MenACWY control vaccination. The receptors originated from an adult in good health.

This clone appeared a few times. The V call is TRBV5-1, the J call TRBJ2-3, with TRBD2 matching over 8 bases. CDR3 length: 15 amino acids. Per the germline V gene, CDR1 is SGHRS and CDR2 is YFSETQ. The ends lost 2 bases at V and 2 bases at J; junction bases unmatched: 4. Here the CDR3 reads CASSLVGGATDTQYF. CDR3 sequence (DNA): TGCGCCAGCAGCTTAGTCGGGGGGGCCACAGATACGCAGTATTTT.

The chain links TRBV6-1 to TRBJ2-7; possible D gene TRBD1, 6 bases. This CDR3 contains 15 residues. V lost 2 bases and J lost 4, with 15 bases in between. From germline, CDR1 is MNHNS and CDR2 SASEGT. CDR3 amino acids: CASSESLQGRYEQYF. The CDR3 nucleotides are TGTGCCAGCAGTGAATCCTTACAGGGAAGGTACGAGCAGTACTTC.

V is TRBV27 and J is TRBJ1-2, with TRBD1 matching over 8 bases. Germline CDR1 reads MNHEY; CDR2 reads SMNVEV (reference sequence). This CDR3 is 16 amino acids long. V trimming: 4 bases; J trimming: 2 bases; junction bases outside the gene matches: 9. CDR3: CASSSYAGGDNYGYTF. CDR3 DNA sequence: TGTGCCAGCAGTTCATATGCAGGGGGCGACAACTATGGCTACACCTTC.

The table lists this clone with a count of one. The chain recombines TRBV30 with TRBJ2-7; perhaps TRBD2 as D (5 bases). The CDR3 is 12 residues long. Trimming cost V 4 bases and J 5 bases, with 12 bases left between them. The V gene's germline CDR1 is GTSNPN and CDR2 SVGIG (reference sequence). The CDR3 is CAWMRVVDEQYF. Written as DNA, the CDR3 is TGTGCCTGGATGAGGGTTGTAGACGAGCAGTACTTC.

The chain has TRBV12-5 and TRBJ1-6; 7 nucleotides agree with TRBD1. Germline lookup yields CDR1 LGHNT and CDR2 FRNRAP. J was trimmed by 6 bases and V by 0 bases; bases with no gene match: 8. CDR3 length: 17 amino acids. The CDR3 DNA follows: TGTGCTAGTGGTTTGGTTCTAGGTAGGGACAGTAATTCACCCCTCCACTTT. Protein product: CASGLVLGRDSNSPLHF. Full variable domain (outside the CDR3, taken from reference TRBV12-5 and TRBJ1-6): DARVTQTPRHKVTEMGQEVTMRCQPILGHNTVFWYRQTMMQGLELLAYFRNRAPLDDSGMPKDRFSAEMPDATLATLKIQPSEPRDSAVYFCASGLVLGRDSNSPLHFGNGTRLTVT.

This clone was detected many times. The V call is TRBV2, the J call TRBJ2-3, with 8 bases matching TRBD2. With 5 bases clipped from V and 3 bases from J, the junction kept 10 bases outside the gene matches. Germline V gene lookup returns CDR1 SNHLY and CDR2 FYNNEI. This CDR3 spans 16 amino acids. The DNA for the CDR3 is TGTGCCAGCAGTCCCAATAGCGGGGCGGGGACAGATACGCAGTATTTT. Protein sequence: CASSPNSGAGTDTQYF.

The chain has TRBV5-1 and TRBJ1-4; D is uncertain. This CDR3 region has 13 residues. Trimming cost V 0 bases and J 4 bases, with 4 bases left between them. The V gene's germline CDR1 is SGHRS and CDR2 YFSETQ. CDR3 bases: TGCGCCAGCAGCTTGGCCAATAATGAAAAACTGTTTTTT. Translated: CASSLANNEKLFF.

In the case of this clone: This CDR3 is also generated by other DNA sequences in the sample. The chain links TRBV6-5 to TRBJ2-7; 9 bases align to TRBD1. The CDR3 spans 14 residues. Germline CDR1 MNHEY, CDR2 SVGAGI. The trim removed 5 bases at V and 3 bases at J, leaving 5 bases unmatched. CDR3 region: CASSPGQGIYEQYF. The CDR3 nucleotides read TGTGCCAGCAGTCCCGGACAGGGGATCTACGAGCAGTACTTC.

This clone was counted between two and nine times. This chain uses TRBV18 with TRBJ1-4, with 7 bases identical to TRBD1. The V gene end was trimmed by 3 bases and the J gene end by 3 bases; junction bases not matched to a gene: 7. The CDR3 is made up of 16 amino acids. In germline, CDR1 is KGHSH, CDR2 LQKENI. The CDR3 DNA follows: TGTGCCAGCTCACCCGCAACCGGGACAGCTAATGAAAAACTGTTTTTT. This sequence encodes CASSPATGTANEKLFF.